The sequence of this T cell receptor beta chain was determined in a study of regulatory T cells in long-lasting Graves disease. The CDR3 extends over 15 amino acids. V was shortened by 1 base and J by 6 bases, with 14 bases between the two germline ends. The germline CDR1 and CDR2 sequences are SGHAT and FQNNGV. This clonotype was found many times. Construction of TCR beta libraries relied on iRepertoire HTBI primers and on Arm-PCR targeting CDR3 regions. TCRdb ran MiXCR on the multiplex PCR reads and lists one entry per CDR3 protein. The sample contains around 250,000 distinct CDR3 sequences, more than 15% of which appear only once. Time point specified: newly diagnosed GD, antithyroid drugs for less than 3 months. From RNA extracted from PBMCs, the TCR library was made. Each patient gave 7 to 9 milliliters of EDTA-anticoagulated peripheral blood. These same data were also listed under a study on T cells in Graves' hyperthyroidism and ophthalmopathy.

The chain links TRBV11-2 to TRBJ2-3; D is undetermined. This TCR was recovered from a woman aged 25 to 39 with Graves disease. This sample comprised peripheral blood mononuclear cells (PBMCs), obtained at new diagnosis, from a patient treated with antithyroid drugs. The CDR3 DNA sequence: TGTGCCAGCAGCTTAGGGCCAGAGTTCTCCGATACGCAGTATTTT. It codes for CASSLGPEFSDTQYF.